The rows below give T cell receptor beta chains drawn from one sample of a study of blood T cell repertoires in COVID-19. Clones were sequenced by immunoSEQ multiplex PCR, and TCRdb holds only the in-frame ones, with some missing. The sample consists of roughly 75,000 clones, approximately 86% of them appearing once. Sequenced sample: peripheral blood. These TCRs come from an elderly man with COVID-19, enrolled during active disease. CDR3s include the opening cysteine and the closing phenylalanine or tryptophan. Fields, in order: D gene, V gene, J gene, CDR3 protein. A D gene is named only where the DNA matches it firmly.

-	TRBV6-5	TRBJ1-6	CASGKGYDSPLHF
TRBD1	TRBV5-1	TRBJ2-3	CASSPGQGAADTQYF
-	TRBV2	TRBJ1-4	CASSGRVANEKLFF
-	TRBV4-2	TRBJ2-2	CASSQAQTPTGELFF
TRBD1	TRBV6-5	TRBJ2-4	CASKNRDRASWYF
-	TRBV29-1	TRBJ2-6	CSVAGSGANVLTF
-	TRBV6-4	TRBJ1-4	CASSPTASGEKLFF
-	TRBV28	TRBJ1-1	CASSKTGVNTEAFF
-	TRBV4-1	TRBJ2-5	CASSQERSVVSRETQYF
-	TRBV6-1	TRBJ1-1	CASSEARSPPAFF
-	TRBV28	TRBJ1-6	CASGAGRGGNSPLHF
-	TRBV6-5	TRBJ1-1	CASSLHRDMNTEAFF
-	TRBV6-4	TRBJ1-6	CASSDSGGSPLHF
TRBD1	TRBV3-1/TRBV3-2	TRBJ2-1	CASSPPGQGVNEQFF
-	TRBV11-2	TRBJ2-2	CASSLDRVGELFF
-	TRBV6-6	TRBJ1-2	CASSYNGGGVNGYTF
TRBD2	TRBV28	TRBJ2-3	CASSLLGLAGGRADTQYF
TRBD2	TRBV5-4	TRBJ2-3	CASSLTLAGGGTDTQYF
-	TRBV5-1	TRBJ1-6	CASSTGSPNNSPLHF
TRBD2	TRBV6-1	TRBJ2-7	CASSDLRGGFEQYF
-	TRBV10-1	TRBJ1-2	CASRGETDYTNYGYTF
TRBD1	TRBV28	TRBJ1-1	CASSLSDRPNTEAFF
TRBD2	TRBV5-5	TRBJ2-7	CASSSGLAIYEQYF
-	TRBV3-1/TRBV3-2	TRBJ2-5	CASSLFRRETQYF
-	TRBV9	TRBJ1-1	CASSVGGRGAQRTEAFF
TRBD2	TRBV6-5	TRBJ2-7	CASRGSGGLYEQYF
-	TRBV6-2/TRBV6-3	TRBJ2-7	CASSRGGGGYEQYF
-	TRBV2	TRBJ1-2	CASSVTESVYGYTF
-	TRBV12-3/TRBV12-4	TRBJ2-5	CASRRAPGETQYF
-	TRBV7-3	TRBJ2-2	CASSSPISSTVGELFF
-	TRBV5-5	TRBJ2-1	CASSLRWPEGSEQFF
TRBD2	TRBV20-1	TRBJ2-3	CSASRGTSGGQGDTQYF
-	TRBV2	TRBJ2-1	CASTPAGQTYNEQFF
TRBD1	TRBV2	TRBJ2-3	CASKGQRTDTQYF
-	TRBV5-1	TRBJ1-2	CASSLVSREGGYTF
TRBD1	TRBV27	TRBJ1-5	CASSSWTGSQPQHF
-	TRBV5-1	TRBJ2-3	CASSLGQSTADTQYF
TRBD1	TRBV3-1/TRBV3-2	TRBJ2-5	CASSPSTGGEETQYF
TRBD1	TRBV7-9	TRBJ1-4	CASSPGQGLGEKLFF
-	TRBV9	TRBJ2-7	CASSQALPPYEQYF
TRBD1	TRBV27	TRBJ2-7	CASFGQGLVYEQYF
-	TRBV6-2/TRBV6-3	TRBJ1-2	CASSPIDRIYYGYTF
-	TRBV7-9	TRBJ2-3	CASSLEGSTDTQYF
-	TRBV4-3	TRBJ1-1	CASSQGRGEAFF
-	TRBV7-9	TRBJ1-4	CASSRRGASNEKLFF
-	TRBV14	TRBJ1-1	CASSQSGDTEAFF